The clone carrying this T cell receptor beta chain came up once. Its cognate antigen is unknown. These data are taken from a study of T-cell reconstitution after alpha-beta-depleted transplantation in children. Study-wide results and caveats: Several hundred expanded graft clones reportedly supplied alpha-beta T cells about two months after transplant. Among T cells one year after transplant, newly produced cells accounted for most counts and diversity. Surviving recipient cells, namely T cells and thymic progenitors, were the source of high day-60 TCRbeta diversity in some patients.

Germline lookup yields CDR1 LNHNV and CDR2 YYDKDF (reference sequence). The length of the CDR3 is 15 residues. V was shortened by 0 bases and J by 7 bases, with 13 bases between the two germline ends. This sample's TCRbeta library carried unique molecular identifier barcodes. TCRdb recomputed calls from the PCR reads with MiXCR, one row per CDR3 protein. In the table there are about 400,000 distinct CDR3 sequences, around 15% of which are singletons. The receptor was derived from a boy under two years old who had a stem cell transplant for Wiskott-Aldrich syndrome, so the T cells may come from the graft donor. Sequences were derived from PBMCs, mostly from graft donor cells, sampled 360 days after TCRalphabeta/CD19-depleted stem cell transplant. The J gene is TRBJ2-1, the V gene TRBV15; perhaps TRBD1 as D (5 bases). CDR3 DNA sequence: TGTGCCACCAGCAGAGATCCTTCTAGGGGAAATGAGCAGTTCTTC. Amino acid sequence: CATSRDPSRGNEQFF.